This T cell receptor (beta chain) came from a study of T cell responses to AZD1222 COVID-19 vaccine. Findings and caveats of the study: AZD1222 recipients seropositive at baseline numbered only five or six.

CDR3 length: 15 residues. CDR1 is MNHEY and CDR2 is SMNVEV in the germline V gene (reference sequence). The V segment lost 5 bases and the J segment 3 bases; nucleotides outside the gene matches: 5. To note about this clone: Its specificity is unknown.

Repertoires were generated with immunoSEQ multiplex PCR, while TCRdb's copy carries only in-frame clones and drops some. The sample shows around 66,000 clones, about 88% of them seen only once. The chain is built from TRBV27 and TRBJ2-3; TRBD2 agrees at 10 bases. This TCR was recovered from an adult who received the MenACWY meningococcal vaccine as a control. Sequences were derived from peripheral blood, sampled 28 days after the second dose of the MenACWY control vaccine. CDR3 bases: TGTGCCAGCAGTCCTAGCGGGAGTATAACAGATACGCAGTATTTT. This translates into CASSPSGSITDTQYF.